The 9 T cell receptor beta chains reported below all come from one sample, sequenced in a study of blood T cell repertoires in COVID-19. Only in-frame clones appear in the TCRdb table, and some are missing; sequencing was by immunoSEQ multiplex PCR. The table lists approximately 110,000 clones, about 88% of them singletons. Source material: peripheral blood. The source is a man between 35 and 55 years old with acute or convalescent COVID-19.

V and J are TRBV2 and TRBJ1-1, with a tentative D call TRBD1 (6 bases). Germline V gives CDR1 SNHLY, CDR2 FYNNEI. The CDR3 loop spans 17 amino acids. The V end lost 8 bases, the J end lost 0 bases, and 22 bases lay between the germline ends. CDR3 loop: CASAIGRGELMNTEAFF. For the CDR3, the DNA is TGTGCCAGCGCCATAGGGAGGGGGGAACTGATGAACACTGAAGCTTTCTTT.

This clone occurred once. The chain is built from TRBV9 and TRBJ2-1; 9 nucleotides align to TRBD2. The length of the CDR3 is 15 residues. From germline, CDR1 is SGDLS and CDR2 YYNGEE. V lost 0 bases to trimming and J lost 9 bases; unmatched junction nucleotides: 7. CDR3 sequence: CASSVGGGGAGEQFF. The CDR3 DNA reads TGTGCCAGCAGCGTAGGAGGCGGGGGGGCCGGTGAGCAGTTCTTC.

The chain carries TRBV4-1 and TRBJ1-1; 7 positions match TRBD1. The germline V gene has CDR1 MGHRA and CDR2 YSYEKL. J gave up 4 bases and V 3 bases, and 5 bases lay outside the gene matches. The CDR3 has 14 residues. The CDR3 DNA reads TGCGCCAGCAGCCATCTGACAGGGAGCACTGAAGCTTTCTTT. It encodes CASSHLTGSTEAFF.

CDR3 coding DNA: TGTGCCAGCAGTTTAAAGCCACCGGGGACAGGGGATAGATATGGCTACACCTTC. It encodes CASSLKPPGTGDRYGYTF. J is TRBJ1-2 and V is TRBV27; TRBD1 matches 10 bases. V lost 2 bases and J lost 5; bases outside the gene matches: 14. Germline-derived CDR1 and CDR2 are MNHEY and SMNVEV (reference sequence). There are 18 residues in the CDR3.

The gene calls are TRBV18 and TRBJ2-2; unclear D gene. The CDR3 has 14 residues. Trimming left V 3 bases short and J 5 bases short, with 10 bases between. CDR1 and CDR2 (germline): KGHSH, LQKENI. The CDR3 sequence: CASSPVVGTGELFF. In nucleotides, the CDR3 is TGTGCCAGCTCACCGGTTGTCGGGACCGGGGAGCTGTTTTTT.

V is TRBV6-5 and J is TRBJ1-6, with TRBD1 as a possible D gene (5 bases). The CDR3 is 14 amino acids. V lost 0 bases and J 12 bases, leaving 12 bases between the germline ends. Looked up from germline, CDR1 is MNHEY and CDR2 is SVGAGI. This CDR3 is CASSYSDKAVPLHF. The CDR3 DNA follows: TGTGCCAGCAGTTACTCGGACAAAGCCGTACCCCTCCACTTT.

The chain links TRBV5-6 to TRBJ2-7; 8 nucleotides match TRBD2. This CDR3 spans 14 amino acids. The ends lost 7 bases at V and 3 bases at J; junction bases unmatched: 9. The germline gives CDR1 SGHDT, CDR2 YYEEEE. The CDR3: CASGLSGGGYEQYF. CDR3 coding DNA: TGTGCCAGCGGGCTAAGCGGGGGTGGCTACGAGCAGTACTTC.

The chain combines TRBV7-2 with TRBJ2-2; TRBD2 agrees at 9 bases. CDR1 and CDR2 (germline): SGHTA, FQGNSA. V dropped 5 bases and J dropped 1; count of bases not matched to a gene: 5. The CDR3 sequence is 16 residues long. The CDR3 sequence: CASSVHSGGNTGELFF. CDR3 coding DNA: TGTGCCAGCAGCGTACATAGCGGGGGGAACACCGGGGAGCTGTTTTTT. The whole variable domain, filled in from reference TRBV7-2 and TRBJ2-2, reads GAGVSQSPSNKVTEKGKDVELRCDPISGHTALYWYRQSLGQGLEFLIYFQGNSAPDKSGLPSDRFSAERTGGSVSTLTIQRTQQEDSAVYLCASSVHSGGNTGELFFGEGSRLTVL.

The sample holds one count of this clone. This chain's CDR3 is CAIRKQGEGNIQYF. CDR3 DNA: TGTGCCATCAGGAAACAGGGTGAGGGAAACATTCAGTACTTC. The V call is TRBV10-3, the J call TRBJ2-4, with D maybe TRBD1 (6 bases). CDR3 length: 14 amino acids. CDR1 is ENHRY, CDR2 SYGVKD, per germline. Trimming shortened V by 6 bases and J by 6 bases, and 15 bases separated the two germline ends.